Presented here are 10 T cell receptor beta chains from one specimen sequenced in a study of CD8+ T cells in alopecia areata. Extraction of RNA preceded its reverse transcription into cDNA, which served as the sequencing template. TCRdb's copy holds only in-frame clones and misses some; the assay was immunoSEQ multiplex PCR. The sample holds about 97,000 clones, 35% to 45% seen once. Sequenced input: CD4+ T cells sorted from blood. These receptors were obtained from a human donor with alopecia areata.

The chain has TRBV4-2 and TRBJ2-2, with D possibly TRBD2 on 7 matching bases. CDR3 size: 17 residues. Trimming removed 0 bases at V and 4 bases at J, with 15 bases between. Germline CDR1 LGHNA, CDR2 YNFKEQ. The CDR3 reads CASSQDVRGRATGELFF. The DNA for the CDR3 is TGTGCCAGCAGCCAAGATGTAAGGGGGAGGGCCACCGGGGAGCTGTTTTTT.

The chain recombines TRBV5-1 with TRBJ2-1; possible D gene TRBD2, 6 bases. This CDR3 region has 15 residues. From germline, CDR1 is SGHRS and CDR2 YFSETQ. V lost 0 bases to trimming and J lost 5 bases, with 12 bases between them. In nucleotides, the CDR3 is TGCGCCAGCAGCTTGGCCGGGGGACCGAACAATGAGCAGTTCTTC. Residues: CASSLAGGPNNEQFF.

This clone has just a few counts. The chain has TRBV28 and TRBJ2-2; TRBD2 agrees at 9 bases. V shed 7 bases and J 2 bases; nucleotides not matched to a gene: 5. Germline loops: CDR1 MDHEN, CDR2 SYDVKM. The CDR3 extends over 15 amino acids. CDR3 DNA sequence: TGTGCCAGCATTCGACTAGCGGCAAACACCGGGGAGCTGTTTTTT. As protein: CASIRLAANTGELFF.

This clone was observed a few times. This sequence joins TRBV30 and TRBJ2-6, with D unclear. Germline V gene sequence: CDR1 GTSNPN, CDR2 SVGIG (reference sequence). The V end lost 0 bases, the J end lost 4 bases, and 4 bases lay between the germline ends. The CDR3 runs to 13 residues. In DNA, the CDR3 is TGTGCCTGGAGTGTAACCGGGGCCAACGTCCTGACTTTC. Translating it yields CAWSVTGANVLTF. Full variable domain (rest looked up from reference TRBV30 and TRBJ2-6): SQTIHQWPATLVQPVGSPLSLECTVEGTSNPNLYWYRQAAGRGLQLLFYSVGIGQISSEVPQNLSASRPQDRQFILSSKKLLLSDSGFYLCAWSVTGANVLTFGAGSRLTVL.

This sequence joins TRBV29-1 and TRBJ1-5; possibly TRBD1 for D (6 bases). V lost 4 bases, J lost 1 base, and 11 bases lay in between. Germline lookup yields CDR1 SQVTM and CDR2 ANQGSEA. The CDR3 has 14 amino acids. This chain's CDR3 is CSVGGAGSNQPQHF. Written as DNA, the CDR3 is TGCAGCGTTGGGGGGGCAGGGAGCAATCAGCCCCAGCATTTT.

The CDR3 reads CASSLDRGSNQPQHF. The CDR3 DNA follows: TGTGCCAGCAGCCTTGACAGGGGTAGCAATCAGCCCCAGCATTTT. J is TRBJ1-5 and V is TRBV4-2; 8 positions match TRBD1. The CDR3 has 15 residues. V lost 4 bases to trimming and J lost 0 bases; unmatched junction nucleotides: 2. Germline V gene data show CDR1 as LGHNA and CDR2 as YNFKEQ.

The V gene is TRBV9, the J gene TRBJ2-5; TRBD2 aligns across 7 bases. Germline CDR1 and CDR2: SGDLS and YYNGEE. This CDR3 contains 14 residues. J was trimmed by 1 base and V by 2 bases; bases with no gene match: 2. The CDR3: CASSVGTTQETQYF. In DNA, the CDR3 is TGTGCCAGCAGCGTGGGGACTACCCAAGAGACCCAGTACTTC.

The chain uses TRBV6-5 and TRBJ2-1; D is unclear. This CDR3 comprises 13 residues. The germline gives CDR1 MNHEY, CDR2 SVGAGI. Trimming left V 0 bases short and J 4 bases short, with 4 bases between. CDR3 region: CASSYSGYNEQFF. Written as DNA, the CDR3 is TGTGCCAGCAGTTACTCCGGTTACAATGAGCAGTTCTTC.

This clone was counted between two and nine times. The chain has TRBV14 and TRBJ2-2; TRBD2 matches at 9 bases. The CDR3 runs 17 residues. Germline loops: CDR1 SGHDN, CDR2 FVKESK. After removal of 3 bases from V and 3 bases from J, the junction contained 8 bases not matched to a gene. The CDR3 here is CASSHRTSGLYTGELFF. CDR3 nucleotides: TGTGCCAGCAGCCACCGTACTAGCGGGCTCTACACCGGGGAGCTGTTTTTT.

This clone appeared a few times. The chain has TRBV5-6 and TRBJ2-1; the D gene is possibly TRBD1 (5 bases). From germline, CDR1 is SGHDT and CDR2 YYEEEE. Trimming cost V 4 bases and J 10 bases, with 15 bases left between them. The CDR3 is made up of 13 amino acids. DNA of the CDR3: TGTGCCAGCAGCCCCCTCAGGGTTGGCGAGCAGTTCTTC. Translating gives CASSPLRVGEQFF.